Described below is a single TCR beta chain sequence and its context. CDR1 PRHDT and CDR2 FYEKMQ come from the germline V gene (reference sequence). The V and J ends lost 0 bases and 0 bases respectively, with 6 bases between them. The CDR3 totals 15 residues. In the original analysis: Amplification of reference gene primers provided the estimated nucleated cell counts. Measured with immunoSEQ multiplex PCR; TCRdb has only the in-frame clones, and not every one. That table furnishes V, J and clone size, whereas the DNA furnished D and trimming. This sample has 150,000 to 200,000 clones, with 86% found just once. This sample is drawn from a study of blood T cell repertoires in COVID-19. Study-level background: Samples came from the United States, Italy and Spain, spanning acute and convalescent COVID-19. T cells, B-cell-depleted T cells, or PBMCs supplied cDNA or gDNA.

The TCR comes from a man aged 18 to 35 with acute or convalescent COVID-19. Specimen: peripheral blood. The genes are TRBV13 and TRBJ1-3; no clear D. As DNA, the CDR3 is TGTGCCAGCAGCTTAGGGGGAGACTCTGGAAACACCATATATTTT. Protein: CASSLGGDSGNTIYF.